These T cell receptor beta chains were read from a single sample in a study of blood T cells in healthy people across ages. Each CDR3 protein gets one entry after TCRdb re-called the 5' RACE reads with MiXCR. The table shows about 640,000 distinct CDR3 sequences, with about 54% occurring only once. Source material: blood. Receptor source: a man in his fifties or sixties in good health. CDR3s include the opening cysteine and the closing phenylalanine or tryptophan. D genes are given only for firm matches. The size field is filled for only some rows; it gives once, few, many or a size class.

TRBJ2-1 | TRBD2 | TRBV4-1 | - | CASSRGTSGGNNEQFF | TGCGCCAGCAGCCGGGGGACTAGCGGGGGGAACAATGAGCAGTTCTTC
TRBJ1-2 | TRBD1 | TRBV29-1 | - | CSYGTTGAISGHTF | TGCAGCTACGGGACGACAGGGGCTATCAGTGGCCACACCTTC
TRBJ2-7 | TRBD2 | TRBV5-1 | - | CASSLGLATNYEQYF | TGCGCCAGCAGCTTGGGACTAGCGACAAACTACGAGCAGTACTTC
TRBJ1-2 | - | TRBV6-6 | - | CATAEGGSGYTF | TGTGCCACCGCAGAGGGGGGAAGCGGCTACACCTTC
TRBJ2-7 | - | TRBV3-1 | - | CASSQDRFKSYEQYF | TGTGCCAGCAGCCAAGACCGATTTAAATCCTACGAGCAGTACTTC
TRBJ2-5 | TRBD2 | TRBV5-1 | few | CASSSQTSGGRLQETQYF | TGCGCCAGCAGCTCTCAGACTAGCGGGGGGCGCTTACAAGAGACCCAGTACTTC
TRBJ2-1 | TRBD2 | TRBV11-2 | - | CASSVGTSGGKQFF | TGTGCCAGCAGCGTAGGGACTAGCGGGGGGAAGCAGTTCTTC
TRBJ2-3 | - | TRBV7-9 | - | CASEQAGSTDTQYF | TGTGCCAGCGAGCAGGCGGGGAGCACAGATACGCAGTATTTT
TRBJ2-7 | - | TRBV6-6 | once | CASSYRVVVGPSNEQYF | TGTGCCAGCAGTTATAGAGTCGTGGTAGGGCCTTCCAATGAGCAGTACTTC
TRBJ2-7 | - | TRBV10-3 | few | CAISPLGEGQYF | TGTGCCATCAGCCCCCTCGGAGAAGGGCAGTACTTC
TRBJ2-7 | - | TRBV10-3 | - | CAISEFTQSYEQYF | TGTGCCATCAGTGAGTTCACCCAATCCTACGAGCAGTACTTC
TRBJ1-2 | TRBD1 | TRBV10-3 | few | CAITGQGGYTF | TGTGCCATCACCGGACAGGGTGGCTACACCTTC
TRBJ2-3 | TRBD2 | TRBV5-1 | - | CASSSVAGADTQYF | TGCGCCAGCAGCTCCGTAGCGGGAGCCGATACGCAGTATTTT
TRBJ2-3 | TRBD1 | TRBV10-3 | - | CAISARTGGTDTQYF | TGTGCCATCAGTGCGAGGACAGGAGGCACAGATACGCAGTATTTT
TRBJ1-2 | - | TRBV3-1 | - | CASTPGLGYGYTF | TGTGCCAGCACCCCGGGACTAGGCTATGGCTACACCTTC
TRBJ2-3 | - | TRBV15 | few | CATSRGGFTDTQYF | TGTGCCACCAGCAGAGGCGGGTTCACAGATACGCAGTATTTT
TRBJ2-7 | TRBD2 | TRBV5-6 | - | CASSPGGGYEQYF | TGTGCCAGCAGCCCGGGAGGGGGATACGAGCAGTACTTC
TRBJ2-7 | - | TRBV20-1 | - | CSANLANEQYF | TGCAGTGCCAACCTAGCGAACGAGCAGTACTTC
TRBJ1-1 | TRBD1 | TRBV6-5 | - | CASSYFGQGISNTEAFF | TGTGCCAGCAGTTACTTTGGACAGGGGATTTCGAACACTGAAGCTTTCTTT
TRBJ2-7 | - | TRBV7-9 | few | CASSFTRSAEQYF | TGTGCCAGCAGTTTCACCAGGTCCGCCGAGCAGTACTTC
TRBJ2-5 | - | TRBV20-1 | - | CSARVANAGETQYF | TGCAGTGCTAGGGTGGCTAACGCGGGGGAGACCCAGTACTTC
TRBJ2-3 | TRBD2 | TRBV29-1 | - | CSVQGLAESETDTQYF | TGCAGCGTTCAAGGACTAGCGGAGTCCGAGACAGATACGCAGTATTTT
TRBJ2-3 | TRBD1 | TRBV5-1 | - | CASRETGASTDTQYF | TGCGCCAGCCGTGAGACAGGGGCGAGCACAGATACGCAGTATTTT
TRBJ1-1 | - | TRBV29-1 | few | CSVGKGPTEAFF | TGCAGCGTTGGCAAGGGTCCGACTGAAGCTTTCTTT
TRBJ2-5 | - | TRBV20-1 | - | CSATRAQQGGETQYF | TGCAGTGCTACGCGGGCCCAACAGGGAGGCGAGACCCAGTACTTC
TRBJ2-6 | - | TRBV6-1 | - | CASHLMLGGANVLTF | TGTGCCAGCCACCTCATGCTTGGTGGGGCCAACGTCCTGACTTTC
TRBJ1-2 | TRBD1 | TRBV5-1 | - | CASSLDRGAYGYTF | TGCGCCAGCAGCTTGGACAGGGGAGCGTATGGCTACACCTTC
TRBJ1-2 | - | TRBV7-2 | - | CASSPWAGYGYTF | TGTGCCAGCAGCCCCTGGGCGGGTTATGGCTACACCTTC
TRBJ2-7 | - | TRBV6-1 | - | CASSEEARGGGEQYF | TGTGCCAGCAGTGAAGAGGCCCGGGGCGGTGGCGAGCAGTACTTC
TRBJ1-1 | - | TRBV11-3 | once | CASSNRDTEAFF | TGTGCCAGCTCCAACAGGGACACTGAAGCTTTCTTT
TRBJ1-2 | - | TRBV15 | - | CATSRDRNYYGYTF | TGTGCCACCAGTCGCGACAGGAACTACTATGGCTACACCTTC
TRBJ1-4 | - | TRBV18 | - | CASSPEANEKLFF | TGTGCCAGCTCACCAGAAGCTAATGAAAAACTGTTTTTT